A selection of T cell receptor beta chains follows, all from one sample in a study of T cell repertoires in cytomegalovirus infection. TCRdb redid the calling of the reads with MiXCR, one entry per CDR3 protein. The sample shows about 400,000 distinct CDR3 sequences, 15% to 20% of them seen only once. The sequenced material came from PBMCs. Every receptor here comes from a human donor in good health (CMV status not recorded). Some clones in this sample may be carry-over from other donors' samples. Each CDR3 is given with its conserved first and last residue. Fields, in order: D gene, J gene, V gene, clone size, CDR3 DNA, CDR3 protein. The D gene is left open where the match is weak. Clone size is not always given. Where it is, it says once, few, many or a class for expanded clones.

TRBD2 | TRBJ2-7 | TRBV20-1 | many | TGCAGTGCCAGGACTAGCGGGAGCTACGAGCAGTACTTC | CSARTSGSYEQYF
- | TRBJ1-5 | TRBV7-8 | many | TGTGCCAGCAGCTTAGCTGAAGACAACCAGCATTTT | CASSLAEDNQHF
- | TRBJ1-1 | TRBV7-2 | many | TGTGCCAGCAGCCACCGTGGGCTCATCCGAGAAGCTTTCTTT | CASSHRGLIREAFF
- | TRBJ1-5 | TRBV19 | - | TGTGCCAGTAGTATTTTATCGGCGCAGCCCCAGCATTTT | CASSILSAQPQHF
- | TRBJ2-3 | TRBV2 | once | TGTGCCAGCAGTCAAGCGGCAGGCGGGAGCACAGATACGCAGTATTTT | CASSQAAGGSTDTQYF
TRBD1 | TRBJ2-6 | TRBV6-5 | many | TGTGCCAGCAGATACCAGGGGGCTGGTTCTGGGGCCAACGTCCTGACTTTC | CASRYQGAGSGANVLTF
TRBD2 | TRBJ2-5 | TRBV24-1 | - | TGTGCCACCAGTGTCCCGGGACTAGTGGAGACCCAGTACTTC | CATSVPGLVETQYF
- | TRBJ2-7 | TRBV2 | few | TGTGCCAGCAGTATGGGTCAGGGTTGGTCCTACGAGCAGTACTTC | CASSMGQGWSYEQYF
- | TRBJ2-5 | TRBV7-6 | - | TGTACCAGCAGCTTCCTATCCGTTGACAGGCGGGTTTCCGAGACCCAGTACTTC | CTSSFLSVDRRVSETQYF
- | TRBJ2-7 | TRBV6-5 | few | TGTGCCAGCAGTAACCGACAAGGCAGATACGAGCAGTACTTC | CASSNRQGRYEQYF
- | TRBJ2-7 | TRBV27 | - | TGTGCCAGCGCGAGGCAGGGTACCGACGAGCAGTACTTC | CASARQGTDEQYF
- | TRBJ2-1 | TRBV20-1 | - | TGCAGTGCTAGAGTCGAGGGGGAGACAACCCATGAGCAGTTCTTC | CSARVEGETTHEQFF
TRBD1 | TRBJ2-7 | TRBV29-1 | - | TGCGGCTACTCGGGACAGGGTTGGGACGAGCAGTACTTC | CGYSGQGWDEQYF
TRBD1 | TRBJ1-6 | TRBV7-2 | - | TGTGCCAGCAGCTTAAGGGACAGGGAAAATTTACGTAATTCACCCCTCCACTTT | CASSLRDRENLRNSPLHF
- | TRBJ1-1 | TRBV6-2/TRBV6-3 | - | TGTGCCAGCAGTTACGTTGCTGGCAGGGGAGTGGGAACTGAAGCTTTCTTT | CASSYVAGRGVGTEAFF
- | TRBJ2-3 | TRBV5-4 | few | TGTGCCAGCAGCAACCGGGACGAGGGCACAGATACGCAGTATTTT | CASSNRDEGTDTQYF
TRBD2 | TRBJ2-1 | TRBV10-3 | - | TGTGCCATCAGTGACGGGGCGGGAGGGCCGGGTGAGCAGTTCTTC | CAISDGAGGPGEQFF
TRBD2 | TRBJ2-5 | TRBV7-2 | many | TGTGCCAGCAGCTGGCGGGCTAGCGGGGGGAGGGAAGAGACCCAGTACTTC | CASSWRASGGREETQYF
TRBD1 | TRBJ2-7 | TRBV7-2 | - | TGTGCCAGCAGCTTAGCCCCTTCCCTAGGACAGGGGGCTTCAGGCGAGCAGTACTTC | CASSLAPSLGQGASGEQYF
TRBD1 | TRBJ1-2 | TRBV12-3/TRBV12-4 | - | TGTGCCAGCAGCTTAATGGGACAGTCCGGCTACACCTTC | CASSLMGQSGYTF
TRBD2 | TRBJ2-3 | TRBV15 | many | TGTGCCACCAGCTGGACTAGCGGGGGGGCAGATACGCAGTATTTT | CATSWTSGGADTQYF
- | TRBJ2-7 | TRBV7-8 | many | TGTGCCAGCAGGCCAGCCGGGGGGGACAGAATCTCCTACGAGCAGTACTTC | CASRPAGGDRISYEQYF
- | TRBJ1-3 | TRBV20-1 | - | TGCAGTGCTACCCCAAGTGCTGGAAACACCATATATTTT | CSATPSAGNTIYF
- | TRBJ2-5 | TRBV6-1 | many | TGTGCCAGCAGTAGAGGGAGTTGGAGGGAGACCCAGTACTTC | CASSRGSWRETQYF
- | TRBJ1-3 | TRBV6-5 | - | TGTGCCAGCAGGCCAGGGAGCGGAAACACCATATATTTT | CASRPGSGNTIYF
- | TRBJ1-1 | TRBV4-1 | many | TGCGCCAGCAGCCAAGAAGGCGTAAACACTGAAGCTTTCTTT | CASSQEGVNTEAFF
- | TRBJ2-3 | TRBV29-1 | few | TGCAGCACCGGACCGGGCGGCACAGATACGCAGTATTTT | CSTGPGGTDTQYF
- | TRBJ2-1 | TRBV11-2 | many | TGTGCCAGCAGCTTAGGCGGACAGACTAATGAGCAGTTCTTC | CASSLGGQTNEQFF
- | TRBJ1-3 | TRBV12-3/TRBV12-4 | many | TGTGCCAGCAGTTTAACATCCGTTGGAAGCACCATATATTTT | CASSLTSVGSTIYF
- | TRBJ1-6 | TRBV5-1 | few | TGCGCCAGCAGCTTGGTATCGAGCTCCTATAATTCACCCCTCCACTTT | CASSLVSSSYNSPLHF